A selection of T cell receptor beta chains follows, all from one sample in a study of vaccination and CD4 T cells after COVID-19. MiXCR, applied by TCRdb to the PCR reads, yields one record per CDR3 protein. Altogether approximately 15,000 distinct CDR3 sequences are present, 45% to 50% being singletons, with the ten largest covering about 12%. No cognate antigen is known for these TCRs. Sequenced sample: CD4+ T cells from blood, cultured in vitro. Receptors originate from a human donor who had recovered from COVID-19. Each CDR3 is given with its conserved first and last residue. Fields, in order: J gene, D gene, clone size, V gene, CDR3 DNA, CDR3 protein. A D gene is named only where the DNA matches it firmly. Rows may omit the clone size; those that give it use once, few, many or a size class.

j_call: TRBJ1-1; d_call: -; clone_size: -; v_call: TRBV2; cdr3_nt: TGTGCCAGCAACGCTCAGGGATCACATGAAGCTTTCTTT; cdr3_aa: CASNAQGSHEAFF
j_call: TRBJ1-5; d_call: -; clone_size: few; v_call: TRBV19; cdr3_nt: TGTGCCAGTAGTATAGGGGTCTTACTGGGAGGGACCCAGCATTTT; cdr3_aa: CASSIGVLLGGTQHF
j_call: TRBJ2-1; d_call: TRBD2; clone_size: -; v_call: TRBV24-1; cdr3_nt: TGTGCCACCAGTGACCCCGGGACTAGCACCTACAATGAGCAGTTCTTC; cdr3_aa: CATSDPGTSTYNEQFF
j_call: TRBJ1-5; d_call: TRBD1; clone_size: -; v_call: TRBV19; cdr3_nt: TGTGCCAGTAGCCTCAGGGGGACCCTTAGCAATCAGCCCCAGCATTTT; cdr3_aa: CASSLRGTLSNQPQHF
j_call: TRBJ1-2; d_call: -; clone_size: once; v_call: TRBV12-3/TRBV12-4; cdr3_nt: TGTGCCAGCAGTTTAGGGCAGCTCTATGGCTACACCTTC; cdr3_aa: CASSLGQLYGYTF
j_call: TRBJ2-1; d_call: -; clone_size: -; v_call: TRBV20-1; cdr3_nt: TGCAGTGCCCTAGAGCGGGATGAGCAGTTCTTC; cdr3_aa: CSALERDEQFF
j_call: TRBJ2-2; d_call: -; clone_size: -; v_call: TRBV6-2/TRBV6-3; cdr3_nt: TGTGCCAGCAGACTCCCCTCGGGGGCCGGGGAGCTGTTTTTT; cdr3_aa: CASRLPSGAGELFF
j_call: TRBJ1-6; d_call: -; clone_size: few; v_call: TRBV28; cdr3_nt: TGTGCCAGCAGTTCCCCCACAGCCTATAATTCACCCCTCCACTTT; cdr3_aa: CASSSPTAYNSPLHF
j_call: TRBJ2-1; d_call: -; clone_size: -; v_call: TRBV20-1; cdr3_nt: TGCAGTGCTATTAAACAGGGCCTAAGCTCCTACAATGAGCAGTTCTTC; cdr3_aa: CSAIKQGLSSYNEQFF
j_call: TRBJ2-1; d_call: -; clone_size: -; v_call: TRBV10-1; cdr3_nt: TGCGCCAGCGGGGCCTCTACTGCCTACAATGAGCAGTTCTTC; cdr3_aa: CASGASTAYNEQFF
j_call: TRBJ2-5; d_call: TRBD2; clone_size: few; v_call: TRBV10-3; cdr3_nt: TGTGCCATCAGTGTAGCGGGAGTTGTTGGGACCCAGTACTTC; cdr3_aa: CAISVAGVVGTQYF
j_call: TRBJ1-1; d_call: TRBD1; clone_size: few; v_call: TRBV6-4; cdr3_nt: TGTGCCAGCAGTCGGGACAGGGGGTTTGAAGCTTTCTTT; cdr3_aa: CASSRDRGFEAFF
j_call: TRBJ1-2; d_call: -; clone_size: few; v_call: TRBV20-1; cdr3_nt: TGCAGTGCTAGGGAGGGTTTTAACTATGGCTACACCTTC; cdr3_aa: CSAREGFNYGYTF
j_call: TRBJ2-5; d_call: TRBD2; clone_size: -; v_call: TRBV9; cdr3_nt: TGTGCCAGCAGCGCCTTCGGGAGGGGCGCCCCCGAGACCCAGTACTTC; cdr3_aa: CASSAFGRGAPETQYF
j_call: TRBJ2-1; d_call: -; clone_size: -; v_call: TRBV6-1; cdr3_nt: TGTGTGACGGCCCCGGGGGAAAGACTACTCTACAATGAGCAGTTCTTC; cdr3_aa: CVTAPGERLLYNEQFF